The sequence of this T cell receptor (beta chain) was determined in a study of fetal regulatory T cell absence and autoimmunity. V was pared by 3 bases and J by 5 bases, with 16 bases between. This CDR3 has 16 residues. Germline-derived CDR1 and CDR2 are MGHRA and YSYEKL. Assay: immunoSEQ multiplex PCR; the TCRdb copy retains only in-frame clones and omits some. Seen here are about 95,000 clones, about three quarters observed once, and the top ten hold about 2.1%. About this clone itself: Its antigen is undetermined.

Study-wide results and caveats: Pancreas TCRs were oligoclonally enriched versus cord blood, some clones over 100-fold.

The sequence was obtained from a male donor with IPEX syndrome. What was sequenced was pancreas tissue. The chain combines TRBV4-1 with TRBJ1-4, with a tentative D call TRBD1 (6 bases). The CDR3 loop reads CASSHRIQGENEKLFF. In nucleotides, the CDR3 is TGCGCCAGCAGCCATCGTATACAGGGAGAAAATGAAAAACTGTTTTTT.